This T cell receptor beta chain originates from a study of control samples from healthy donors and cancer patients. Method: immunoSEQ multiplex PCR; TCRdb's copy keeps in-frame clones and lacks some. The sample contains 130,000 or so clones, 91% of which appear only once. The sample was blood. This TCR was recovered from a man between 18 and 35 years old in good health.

This CDR3 is CASSRQGANEKLFF. The CDR3 coding sequence is TGTGCCAGCAGTCGACAGGGGGCTAATGAAAAACTGTTTTTT. This chain joins TRBV2 and TRBJ1-4; 9 bases match TRBD1. J gave up 3 bases and V 5 bases, and 1 base lay outside the gene matches. The CDR3 sequence is 14 residues long. Germline V CDR1 and CDR2: SNHLY, FYNNEI.